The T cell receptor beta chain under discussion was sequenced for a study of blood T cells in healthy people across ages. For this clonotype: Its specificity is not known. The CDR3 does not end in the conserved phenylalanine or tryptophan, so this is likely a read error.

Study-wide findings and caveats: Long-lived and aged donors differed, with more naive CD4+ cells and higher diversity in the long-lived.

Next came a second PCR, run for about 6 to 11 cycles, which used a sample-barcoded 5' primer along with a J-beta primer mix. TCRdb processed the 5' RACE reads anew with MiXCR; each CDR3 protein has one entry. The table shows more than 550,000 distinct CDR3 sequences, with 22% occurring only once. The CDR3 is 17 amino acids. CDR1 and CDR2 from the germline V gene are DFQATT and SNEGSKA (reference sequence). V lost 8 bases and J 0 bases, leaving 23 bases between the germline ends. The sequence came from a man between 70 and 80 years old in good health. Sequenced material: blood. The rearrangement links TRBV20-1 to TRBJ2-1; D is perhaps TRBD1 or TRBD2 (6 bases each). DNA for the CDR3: TGCAGTTCTAAGTTCGTCTTCGGGGGCCTCTCCTACAATGAGCAGTTCCTC. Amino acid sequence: CSSKFVFGGLSYNEQFL.